This entry concerns a single T cell receptor beta chain. Its antigen is unidentified. This sample is drawn from a study of blood T cells in healthy people across ages. Study-wide results and limits: Age showed a roughly linear inverse relationship with TCR beta diversity per million T cells. More naive CD4+ cells and higher diversity were found in long-lived than in aged donors.

A sample-barcoded 5' primer and a J-beta primer mix were used in a second PCR of roughly 6 to 11 cycles. Each cDNA molecule received a tag from a template-switch adaptor that had 12 random nucleotides. TCRdb reprocessed the 5' RACE reads via MiXCR and lists one record per CDR3 protein. The table lists 1,100,000 or so distinct CDR3 sequences, 35% to 55% of them singletons. V lost 5 bases, J lost 1 base, and 12 bases lay in between. The CDR3 sequence is 15 residues long. Germline V gene lookup returns CDR1 SGHVT and CDR2 SQSDAQ. Sequencing was done on a sample of blood. The sequence came from a woman in her sixties in good health. V and J are TRBV7-4 and TRBJ2-1, with D possibly matching TRBD1 (5 bases). The CDR3 sequence is CASSSYRPSYNEQFF. CDR3 DNA sequence: TGTGCCAGCAGCAGCTACAGGCCTTCCTACAATGAGCAGTTCTTC.